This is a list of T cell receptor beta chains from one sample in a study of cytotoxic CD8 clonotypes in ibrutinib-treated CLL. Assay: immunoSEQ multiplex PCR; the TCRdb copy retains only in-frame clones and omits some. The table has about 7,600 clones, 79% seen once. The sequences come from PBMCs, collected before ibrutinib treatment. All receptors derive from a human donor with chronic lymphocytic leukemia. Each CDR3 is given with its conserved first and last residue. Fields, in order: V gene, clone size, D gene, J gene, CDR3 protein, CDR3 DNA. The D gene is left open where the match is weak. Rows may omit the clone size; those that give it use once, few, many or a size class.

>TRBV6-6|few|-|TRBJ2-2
CASTESAGELFF
TGTGCCAGCACGGAGTCCGCCGGGGAGCTGTTTTTT
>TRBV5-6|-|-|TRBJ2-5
CASRIGLETQYF
TGTGCCAGCAGGATAGGCCTGGAGACCCAGTACTTC
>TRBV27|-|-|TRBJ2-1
CASSSSGGYNEQFF
TGTGCCAGCAGTTCTTCCGGGGGTTACAATGAGCAGTTCTTC
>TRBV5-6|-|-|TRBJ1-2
CASSFGGRPNYGYTF
TGTGCCAGCAGCTTTGGGGGCAGGCCTAACTATGGCTACACCTTC
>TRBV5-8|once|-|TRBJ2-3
CASSFTSARTDTQYF
TGTGCCAGCAGCTTTACTTCGGCCCGCACAGATACGCAGTATTTT
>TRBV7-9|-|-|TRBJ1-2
CASNDRSGSDGYTF
TGTGCCAGCAACGACAGGTCTGGGTCGGATGGCTACACCTTC
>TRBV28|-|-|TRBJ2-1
CASGSGVYNEQFF
TGTGCCAGCGGTAGCGGCGTCTACAATGAGCAGTTCTTC
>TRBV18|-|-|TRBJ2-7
CASSPNRGGYEQYF
TGTGCCAGCTCACCAAACAGGGGAGGCTACGAGCAGTACTTC
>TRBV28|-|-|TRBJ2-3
CASSLVNQKGGEADTQYF
TGTGCCAGCAGTTTAGTTAACCAAAAGGGGGGGGAAGCAGATACGCAGTATTTT
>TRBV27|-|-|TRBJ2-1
CASSPDWPGWEQFF
TGTGCCAGCAGTCCAGATTGGCCAGGATGGGAGCAGTTCTTC
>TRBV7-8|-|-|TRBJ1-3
CASSSQGSLGNTIYF
TGTGCCAGCAGCTCTCAGGGATCGCTCGGAAACACCATATATTTT
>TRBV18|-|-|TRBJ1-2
CASSPVTEGDYTF
TGTGCCAGCTCACCAGTGACGGAGGGAGACTACACCTTC
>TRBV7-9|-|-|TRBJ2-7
CASSLGVTPHEQYF
TGTGCCAGCAGCTTAGGTGTGACGCCACACGAGCAGTACTTC
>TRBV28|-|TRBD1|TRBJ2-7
CASSLLFTGGSYEQYF
TGTGCCAGCAGTTTACTCTTCACAGGGGGCAGTTACGAGCAGTACTTC
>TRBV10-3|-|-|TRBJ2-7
CAISVGPPRDEQYF
TGTGCCATCAGTGTAGGACCCCCTAGGGACGAGCAGTACTTC
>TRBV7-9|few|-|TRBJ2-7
CASSLGVEQYF
TGTGCCAGCAGCTTAGGGGTCGAGCAGTACTTC
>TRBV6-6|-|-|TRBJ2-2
CASSRRGSGGGELFF
TGTGCCAGCAGCCGCCGGGGGAGTGGTGGCGGGGAGCTGTTTTTT
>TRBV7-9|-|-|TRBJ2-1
CASSLLERAETANYNEQFF
TGTGCCAGCAGCTTACTCGAGCGGGCGGAGACGGCAAACTACAATGAGCAGTTCTTC